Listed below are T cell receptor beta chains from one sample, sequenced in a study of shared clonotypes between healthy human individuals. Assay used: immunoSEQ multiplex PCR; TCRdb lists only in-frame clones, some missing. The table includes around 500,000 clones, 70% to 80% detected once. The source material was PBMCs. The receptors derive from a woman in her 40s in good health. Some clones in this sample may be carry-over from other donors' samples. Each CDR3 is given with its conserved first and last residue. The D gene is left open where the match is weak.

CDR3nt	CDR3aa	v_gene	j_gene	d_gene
TGTGCCATCAGTGAGTCTCAGGGGGTCCATGGCTACACCTTC	CAISESQGVHGYTF	TRBV10-3	TRBJ1-2	TRBD1
TGCAGCGTGGCAGCGGATAGCACAGATACGCAGTATTTT	CSVAADSTDTQYF	TRBV29-1	TRBJ2-3	NA
TGTGCCAGCAGGACAGGGGGCGACACTGAAGCTTTCTTT	CASRTGGDTEAFF	TRBV19	TRBJ1-1	TRBD1
TGTGCCAGCAGCGCGGGACTAGCAGAAGAGACCCAGTACTTC	CASSAGLAEETQYF	TRBV9	TRBJ2-5	TRBD2
TGTGCCAGCAGCCAACGAAGGTTCTACGAGCAGTACTTC	CASSQRRFYEQYF	TRBV27	TRBJ2-7	NA
TGCGCCAGCAGCCCGGACGGAAACTCCTACGAGCAGTACTTC	CASSPDGNSYEQYF	TRBV4-3	TRBJ2-7	NA
TGTGCCAGTAGTATAGGGCGGCAGGGCTACACTGAAGCTTTCTTT	CASSIGRQGYTEAFF	TRBV19	TRBJ1-1	NA
TGTGCCAGCAGCTTAGTAGGGGTGGGGCACCGGGGAGCTGTTTTT	CASSLVGVGHRGAVF	TRBV7-9	TRBJ2-2	NA
TGTGCCAGCACCTACGATGAGGGGAACACTGAAGCTTTCTTT	CASTYDEGNTEAFF	TRBV6-5	TRBJ1-1	NA
TGCGCCAGCAGCTTGGGACTAGCGGGAGGGTTCCGCTCCTACAATGAGCAGTTCTTC	CASSLGLAGGFRSYNEQFF	TRBV5-1	TRBJ2-1	TRBD2
TGTGCCAGCAGCACGGGACTTCCCACCGGGGAGCTGTTTTTT	CASSTGLPTGELFF	TRBV28	TRBJ2-2	NA
TGTGCCAGCAGCCCGGGACCCTCCAACAATGAGCAGTTCTTC	CASSPGPSNNEQFF	TRBV7-3	TRBJ2-1	NA
TGTGCCAGCACCCTCCCGCAGGGGATTGAGCAGTTCTTC	CASTLPQGIEQFF	TRBV28	TRBJ2-1	NA
TGTGCCAGCAGCTTAGCTGGCGGGGCCCCCTACGAGCAGTACTTC	CASSLAGGAPYEQYF	TRBV7-2	TRBJ2-7	NA
TGTGCCAGCTCACCGAGACTCTTGGGACGAGGCACTGAAGCTTTCTTT	CASSPRLLGRGTEAFF	TRBV18	TRBJ1-1	NA
TGTGCCAGCAAATCCCCAGGCGTTAACTATGGCTACACCTTC	CASKSPGVNYGYTF	TRBV6-6	TRBJ1-2	NA
TGTGCCAGCAGTCTGGGGGATACGCAGTATTTT	CASSLGDTQYF	TRBV2	TRBJ2-3	NA
TGTGCCTGGAGGTTAGAGGAAGATACGCAGTATTTT	CAWRLEEDTQYF	TRBV30	TRBJ2-3	NA
TGTGCCAGCAGCTTAGATGAGTGGGAGAGGAGAGAGCAGTTCTTC	CASSLDEWERREQFF	TRBV11-2	TRBJ2-1	NA
TGCAGCGTTGTGAGGGCAGGTGAAGCTTTCTTT	CSVVRAGEAFF	TRBV29-1	TRBJ1-1	NA
TGTGCCAGCAGCACAGGACTAGCGGGAGTGTCCTACGAGCAGTACTTC	CASSTGLAGVSYEQYF	TRBV5-5	TRBJ2-7	TRBD2
TGTGCCAGCAGCCCGGGACTAGCGGGAGACGGAACCTACAATGAGCAGTTCTTC	CASSPGLAGDGTYNEQFF	TRBV7-6	TRBJ2-1	TRBD2
TGCGCCAGCAGCCAACCGGGACAGGGGAATTCACCCCTCCACTTT	CASSQPGQGNSPLHF	TRBV4-1	TRBJ1-6	TRBD1
TGTGCCAGCAGCTTAACGCTAGCGAGCTCCTACAATGAGCAGTTCTTC	CASSLTLASSYNEQFF	TRBV7-3	TRBJ2-1	NA